The T cell receptor beta chain described here comes from a study of cytomegalovirus exposure and HLA in healthy donors. The study, taken as a whole, reports: Whilst most TCR sequences proved rare, a subset of public TCRs occurred across many donors.

In the case of this clone: Its specificity is not known.

Primers for the PCR totalled 60 Vbeta and 13 Jbeta. Generated by immunoSEQ multiplex PCR, the TCRdb table keeps only in-frame clones and is missing some. Of fewer than 200,000 clones listed, approximately 71% are singletons. Germline V gives CDR1 KGHSH, CDR2 LQKENI. CDR3 length: 15 amino acids. V was shortened by 0 bases and J by 3 bases, with 9 bases between the two germline ends. This chain joins TRBV18 and TRBJ1-3; D ambiguous. Sequencing used PBMCs. This receptor was obtained from a male donor in good health and CMV-seronegative. Written as DNA, the CDR3 is TGTGCCAGCTCACCACCGGCGGGAGATGGAAACACCATATATTTT. Amino acid sequence: CASSPPAGDGNTIYF.